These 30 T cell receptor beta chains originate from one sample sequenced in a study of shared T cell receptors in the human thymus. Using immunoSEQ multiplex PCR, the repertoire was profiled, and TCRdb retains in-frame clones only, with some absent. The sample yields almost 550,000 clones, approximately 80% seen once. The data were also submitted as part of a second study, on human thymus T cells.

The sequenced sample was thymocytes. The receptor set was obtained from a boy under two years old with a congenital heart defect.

The DNA of the CDR3 is TGTGCCAGCAGTCCACGAAGGCGCGGGAGGCCCTCCTACGAGCAGTACTTC. It is translated as CASSPRRRGRPSYEQYF. The rearrangement uses TRBV27 and TRBJ2-7; 8 nucleotides line up with TRBD2. The germline gives CDR1 MNHEY, CDR2 SMNVEV (reference sequence). With 5 bases clipped from V and 0 bases from J, the junction kept 12 bases outside the gene matches. CDR3 length: 17 amino acids.

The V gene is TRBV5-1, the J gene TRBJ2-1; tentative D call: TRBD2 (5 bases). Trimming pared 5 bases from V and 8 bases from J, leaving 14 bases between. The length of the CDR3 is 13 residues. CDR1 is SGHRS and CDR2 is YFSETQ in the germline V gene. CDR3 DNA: TGCGCCAGCAGAACGACGGGGTGGGATGAGCAGTTCTTC. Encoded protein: CASRTTGWDEQFF.

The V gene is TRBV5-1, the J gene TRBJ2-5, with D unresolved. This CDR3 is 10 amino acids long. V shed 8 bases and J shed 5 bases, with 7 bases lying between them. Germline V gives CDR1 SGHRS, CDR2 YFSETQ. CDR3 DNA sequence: TGCGCCAGTGGGCCCGAGACCCAGTACTTC. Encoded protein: CASGPETQYF.

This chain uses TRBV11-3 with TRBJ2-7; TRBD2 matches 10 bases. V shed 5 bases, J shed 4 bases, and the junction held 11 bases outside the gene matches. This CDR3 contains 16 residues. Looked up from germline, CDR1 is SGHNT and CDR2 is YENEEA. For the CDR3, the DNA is TGTGCCAGCAGCATGCTGCTAGCGGGAGTTTATTACGAGCAGTACTTC. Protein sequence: CASSMLLAGVYYEQYF.

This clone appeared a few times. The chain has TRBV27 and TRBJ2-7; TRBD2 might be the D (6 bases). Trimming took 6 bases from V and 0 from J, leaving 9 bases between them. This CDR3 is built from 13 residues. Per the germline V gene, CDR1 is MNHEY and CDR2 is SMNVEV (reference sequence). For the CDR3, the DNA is TGTGCCAGCAGCAAGACTAGCTCCTACGAGCAGTACTTC. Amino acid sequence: CASSKTSSYEQYF.

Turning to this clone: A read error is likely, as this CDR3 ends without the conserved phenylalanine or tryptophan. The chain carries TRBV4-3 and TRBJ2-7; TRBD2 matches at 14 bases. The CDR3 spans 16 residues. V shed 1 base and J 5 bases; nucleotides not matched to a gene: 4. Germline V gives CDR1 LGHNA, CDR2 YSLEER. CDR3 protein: CASSQGTSGRSHEQYL. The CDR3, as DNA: TGCGCCAGCAGCCAAGGGACTAGCGGGAGGAGCCACGAGCAGTACCTC.

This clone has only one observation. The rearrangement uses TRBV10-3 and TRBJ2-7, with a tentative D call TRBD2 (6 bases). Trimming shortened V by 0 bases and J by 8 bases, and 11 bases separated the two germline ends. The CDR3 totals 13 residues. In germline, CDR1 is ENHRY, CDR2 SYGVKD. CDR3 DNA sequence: TGTGCCATCAGTGAGTCGGAGCGGGCTAAGCAGTACTTC. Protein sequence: CAISESERAKQYF.

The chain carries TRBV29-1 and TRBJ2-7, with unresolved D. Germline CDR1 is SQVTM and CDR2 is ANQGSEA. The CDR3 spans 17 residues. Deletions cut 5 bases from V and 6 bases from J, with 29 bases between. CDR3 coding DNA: TGCAGCGTTACGACTCCGCCACCCGACCCCCATCGCTTCGAGCAGTACTTC. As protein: CSVTTPPPDPHRFEQYF.

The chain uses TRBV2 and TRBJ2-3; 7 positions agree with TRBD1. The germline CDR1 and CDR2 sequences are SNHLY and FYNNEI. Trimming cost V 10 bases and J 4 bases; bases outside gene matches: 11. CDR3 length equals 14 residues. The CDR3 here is CATEGQKFPDTQYF. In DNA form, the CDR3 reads TGTGCCACAGAGGGACAGAAATTTCCAGATACGCAGTATTTT.

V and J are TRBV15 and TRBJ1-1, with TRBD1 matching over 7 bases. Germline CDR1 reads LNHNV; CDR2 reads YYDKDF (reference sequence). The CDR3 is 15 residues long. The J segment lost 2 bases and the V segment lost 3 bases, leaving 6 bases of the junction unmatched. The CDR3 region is CATSRGQSPNTEAFF. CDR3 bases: TGTGCCACCAGCAGGGGACAGAGTCCAAACACTGAAGCTTTCTTT.

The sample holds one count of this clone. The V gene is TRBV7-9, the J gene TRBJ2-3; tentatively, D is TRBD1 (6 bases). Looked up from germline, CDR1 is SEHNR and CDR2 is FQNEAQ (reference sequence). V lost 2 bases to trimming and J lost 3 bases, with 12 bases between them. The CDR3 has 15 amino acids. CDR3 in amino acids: CASSLFGRGTDTQYF. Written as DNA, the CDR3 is TGTGCCAGCAGCTTATTTGGCAGGGGAACAGATACGCAGTATTTT.

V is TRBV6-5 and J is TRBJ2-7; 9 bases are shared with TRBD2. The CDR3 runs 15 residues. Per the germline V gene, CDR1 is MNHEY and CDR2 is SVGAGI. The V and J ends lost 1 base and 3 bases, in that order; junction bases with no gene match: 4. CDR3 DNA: TGTGCCAGCAGTTACTGGGCTAGCGGGAACTACGAGCAGTACTTC. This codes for CASSYWASGNYEQYF.

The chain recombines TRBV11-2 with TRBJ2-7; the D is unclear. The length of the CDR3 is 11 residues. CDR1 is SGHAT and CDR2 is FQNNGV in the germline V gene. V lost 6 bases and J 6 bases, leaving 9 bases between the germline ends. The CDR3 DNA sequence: TGTGCCAGCAGGTCCCGTGTCGAGCAGTACTTC. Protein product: CASRSRVEQYF.

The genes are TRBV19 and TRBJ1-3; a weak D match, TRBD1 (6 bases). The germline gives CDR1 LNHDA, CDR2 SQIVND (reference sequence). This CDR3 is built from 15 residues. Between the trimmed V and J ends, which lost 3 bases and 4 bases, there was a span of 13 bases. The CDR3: CASSMRGARGNTIYF. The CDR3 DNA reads TGTGCCAGTAGTATGCGGGGGGCGCGAGGAAACACCATATATTTT.

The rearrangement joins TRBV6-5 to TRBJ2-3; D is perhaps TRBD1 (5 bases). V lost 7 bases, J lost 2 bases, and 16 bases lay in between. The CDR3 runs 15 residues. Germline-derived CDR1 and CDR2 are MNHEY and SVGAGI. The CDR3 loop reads CASTHRQHLTDTQYF. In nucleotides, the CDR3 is TGTGCCAGCACACACCGACAGCACCTCACAGATACGCAGTATTTT.

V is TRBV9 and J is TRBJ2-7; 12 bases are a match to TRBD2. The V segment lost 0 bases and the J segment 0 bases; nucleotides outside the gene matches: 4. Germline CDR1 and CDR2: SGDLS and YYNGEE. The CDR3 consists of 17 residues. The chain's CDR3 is CASSVERGLAGSYEQYF. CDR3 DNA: TGTGCCAGCAGCGTAGAGAGGGGACTAGCGGGCTCCTACGAGCAGTACTTC.

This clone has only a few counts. CDR3: CASSMDAPGSNEQFF. The CDR3 DNA reads as TGCGCCAGCAGCATGGACGCCCCAGGTTCCAATGAGCAGTTCTTC. This chain connects TRBV5-1 to TRBJ2-1, with D hard to call. Germline values: CDR1 SGHRS, CDR2 YFSETQ. CDR3 size: 15 residues. Trimming shortened V by 4 bases and J by 6 bases, and 17 bases separated the two germline ends.

The CDR3 region is CASSLGASGRWSSYEQYF. The CDR3 bases are TGTGCCAGCAGCTTAGGTGCTAGCGGGAGATGGAGCTCCTACGAGCAGTACTTC. V usage is TRBV7-2 and J usage is TRBJ2-7; 10 nucleotides agree with TRBD2. With V trimmed by 1 base and J by 0 bases, 9 bases remained unmatched. CDR1 is SGHTA, CDR2 FQGNSA, per germline. The CDR3 consists of 18 residues.

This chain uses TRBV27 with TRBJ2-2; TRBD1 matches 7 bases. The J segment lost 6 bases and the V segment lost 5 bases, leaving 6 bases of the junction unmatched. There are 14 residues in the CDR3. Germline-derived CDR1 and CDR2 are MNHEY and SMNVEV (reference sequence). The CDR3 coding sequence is TGTGCCAGCAGTCCCCAGGGGGTCCCCGGGGAGCTGTTTTTT. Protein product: CASSPQGVPGELFF.

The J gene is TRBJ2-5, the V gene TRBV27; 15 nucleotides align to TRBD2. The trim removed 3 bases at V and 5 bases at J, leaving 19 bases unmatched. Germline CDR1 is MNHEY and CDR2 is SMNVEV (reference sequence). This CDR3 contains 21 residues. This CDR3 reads CASSFGRGGLAGGPVYETQYF. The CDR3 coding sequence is TGTGCCAGCAGTTTTGGGCGAGGAGGACTAGCGGGAGGGCCGGTCTACGAGACCCAGTACTTC.

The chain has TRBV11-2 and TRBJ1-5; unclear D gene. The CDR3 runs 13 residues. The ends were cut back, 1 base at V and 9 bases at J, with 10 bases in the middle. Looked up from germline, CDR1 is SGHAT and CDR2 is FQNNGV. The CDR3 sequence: CASSLGPLWPQHF. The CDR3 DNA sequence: TGTGCCAGCAGCTTAGGGCCTCTCTGGCCCCAGCATTTT. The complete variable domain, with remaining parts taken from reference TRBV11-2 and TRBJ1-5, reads EAGVAQSPRYKIIEKRQSVAFWCNPISGHATLYWYQQILGQGPKLLIQFQNNGVVDDSQLPKDRFSAERLKGVDSTLKIQPAKLEDSAVYLCASSLGPLWPQHFGDGTRLSIL.

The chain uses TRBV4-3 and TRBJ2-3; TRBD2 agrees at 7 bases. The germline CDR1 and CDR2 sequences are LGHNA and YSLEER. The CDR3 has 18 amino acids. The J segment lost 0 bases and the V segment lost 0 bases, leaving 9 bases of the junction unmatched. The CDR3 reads CASSQDRREDGSTDTQYF. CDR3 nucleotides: TGCGCCAGCAGCCAAGACCGTCGGGAGGACGGAAGCACAGATACGCAGTATTTT.

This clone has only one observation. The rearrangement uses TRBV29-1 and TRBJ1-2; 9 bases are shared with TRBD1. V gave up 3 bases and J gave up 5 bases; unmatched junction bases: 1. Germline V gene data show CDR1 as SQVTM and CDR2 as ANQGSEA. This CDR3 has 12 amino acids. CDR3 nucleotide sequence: TGCAGCGTTGAGGGACAGGGTTATGGCTACACCTTC. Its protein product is CSVEGQGYGYTF.

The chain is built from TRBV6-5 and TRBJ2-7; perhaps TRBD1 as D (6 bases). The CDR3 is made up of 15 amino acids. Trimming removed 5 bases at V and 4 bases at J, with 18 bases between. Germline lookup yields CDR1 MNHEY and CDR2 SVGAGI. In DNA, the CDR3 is TGTGCCAGCAGTGCCAGCAGGGGAATTTTTTACGAGCAGTACTTC. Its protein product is CASSASRGIFYEQYF.

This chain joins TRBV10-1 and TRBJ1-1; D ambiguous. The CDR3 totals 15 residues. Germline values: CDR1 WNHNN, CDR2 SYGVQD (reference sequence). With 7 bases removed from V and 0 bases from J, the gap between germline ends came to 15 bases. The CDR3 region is CASKFMRALNTEAFF. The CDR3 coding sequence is TGCGCCAGCAAGTTTATGAGGGCCTTGAACACTGAAGCTTTCTTT.

This CDR3 reads CSPFRQGSYEQYF. CDR3 nucleotides: TGCAGCCCGTTTAGGCAGGGCTCCTACGAGCAGTACTTC. The rearrangement uses TRBV29-1 and TRBJ2-7; D perhaps matches TRBD1 (5 bases). Germline V gene data show CDR1 as SQVTM and CDR2 as ANQGSEA. V was clipped by 8 bases and J by 0 bases, with 14 bases between them. The CDR3 has 13 amino acids.

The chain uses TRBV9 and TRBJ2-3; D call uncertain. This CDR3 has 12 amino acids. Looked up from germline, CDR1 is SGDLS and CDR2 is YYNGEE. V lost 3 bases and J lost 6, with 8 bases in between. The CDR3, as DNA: TGTGCCAGCAGCGGACTCGGGGATACGCAGTATTTT. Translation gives CASSGLGDTQYF. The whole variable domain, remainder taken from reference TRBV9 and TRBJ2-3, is DSGVTQTPKHLITATGQRVTLRCSPRSGDLSVYWYQQSLDQGLQFLIQYYNGEERAKGNILERFSAQQFPDLHSELNLSSLELGDSALYFCASSGLGDTQYFGPGTRLTVL.

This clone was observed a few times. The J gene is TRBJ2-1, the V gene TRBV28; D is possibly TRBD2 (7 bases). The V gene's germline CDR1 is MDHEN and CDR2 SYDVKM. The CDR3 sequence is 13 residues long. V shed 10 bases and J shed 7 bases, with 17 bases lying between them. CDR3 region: CATHGGLRNEQFF. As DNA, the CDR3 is TGTGCCACCCACGGGGGGCTCAGGAATGAGCAGTTCTTC.

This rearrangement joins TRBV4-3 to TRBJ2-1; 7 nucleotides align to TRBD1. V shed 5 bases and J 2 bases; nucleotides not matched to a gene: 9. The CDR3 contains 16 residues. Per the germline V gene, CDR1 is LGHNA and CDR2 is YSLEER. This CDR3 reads CASSFRQGRPYNEQFF. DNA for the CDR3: TGCGCCAGCAGCTTCCGACAGGGTAGGCCCTACAATGAGCAGTTCTTC.

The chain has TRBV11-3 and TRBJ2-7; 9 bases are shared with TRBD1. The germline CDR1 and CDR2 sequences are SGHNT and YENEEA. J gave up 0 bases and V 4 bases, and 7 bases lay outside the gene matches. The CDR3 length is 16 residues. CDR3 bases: TGTGCCAGCAGCTCAGGACAGGGGCTAAGCTCCTACGAGCAGTACTTC. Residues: CASSSGQGLSSYEQYF.